This record covers a single T cell receptor (beta chain). As yet, its antigen is unknown. This record comes from a study of shared clonotypes between healthy human individuals. Study-level background: Three plates each covered CD4 naive and memory; CD8 naive two, CD8 memory one. Points from the study as a whole: The four-donor shared clonotypes exceeded non-shared clonotypes in generation probability, with non-shared ones scoring lower. Naive subsets generally had larger estimated richness than memory subsets.

Naive CD8 cells comprised CD45RO-negative, CCR7-positively selected cells, excluding terminally differentiated effector memory CD45RA+ cells. Germline loops: CDR1 MGHDK, CDR2 SYGVNS. This CDR3 has 13 amino acids. V lost 5 bases and J 0 bases, leaving 7 bases between the germline ends. Using immunoSEQ multiplex PCR, the repertoire was profiled, and TCRdb retains in-frame clones only, with some absent. The data contain about 2.1 million clones, about 93% of them singletons. This clonotype was obtained from a man between 18 and 29 years old in good health. Some clones in this sample may be carry-over from other donors' samples. The material sequenced was naive CD8+ T cells from PBMCs. This rearrangement joins TRBV25-1 to TRBJ1-1; D uncertain. The CDR3 DNA reads as TGTGCCAGCAGTCAGAACATGAACACTGAAGCTTTCTTT. It specifies CASSQNMNTEAFF.